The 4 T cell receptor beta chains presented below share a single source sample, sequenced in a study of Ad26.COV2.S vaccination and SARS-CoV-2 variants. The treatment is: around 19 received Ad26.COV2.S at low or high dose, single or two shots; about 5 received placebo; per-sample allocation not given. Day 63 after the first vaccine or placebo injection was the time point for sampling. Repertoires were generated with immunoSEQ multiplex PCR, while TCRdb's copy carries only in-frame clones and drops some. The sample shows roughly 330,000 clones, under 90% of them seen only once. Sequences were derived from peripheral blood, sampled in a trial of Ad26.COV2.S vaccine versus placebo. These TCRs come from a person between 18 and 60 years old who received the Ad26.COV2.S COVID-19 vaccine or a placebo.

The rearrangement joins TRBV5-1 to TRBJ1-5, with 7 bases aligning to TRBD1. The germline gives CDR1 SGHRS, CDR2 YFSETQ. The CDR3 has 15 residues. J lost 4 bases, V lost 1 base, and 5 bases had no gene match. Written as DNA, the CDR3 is TGCGCCAGCAGCTTGTCAGGGGGAGGGAATCAGCCCCAGCATTTT. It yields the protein CASSLSGGGNQPQHF.

The CDR3, as DNA: TGTGCCATCAGTGGAGACTCACTCTCCTACAATGAGCAGTTCTTC. Residues: CAISGDSLSYNEQFF. The chain employs TRBV10-3 and TRBJ2-1; no clear D gene. V gave up 4 bases and J gave up 0 bases, with 10 bases separating them. There are 15 residues in the CDR3. Germline V gene lookup returns CDR1 ENHRY and CDR2 SYGVKD.

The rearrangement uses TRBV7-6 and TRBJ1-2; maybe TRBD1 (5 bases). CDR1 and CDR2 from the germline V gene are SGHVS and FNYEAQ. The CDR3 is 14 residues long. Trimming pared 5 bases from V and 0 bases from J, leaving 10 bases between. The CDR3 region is CASSPTESNYGYTF. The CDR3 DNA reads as TGTGCCAGCAGCCCGACAGAATCTAACTATGGCTACACCTTC. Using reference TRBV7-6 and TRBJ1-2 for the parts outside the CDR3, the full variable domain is GAGVSQSPRYKVTKRGQDVALRCDPISGHVSLYWYRQALGQGPEFLTYFNYEAQQDKSGLPNDRFSAERPEGSISTLTIQRTEQRDSAMYRCASSPTESNYGYTFGSGTRLTVV.

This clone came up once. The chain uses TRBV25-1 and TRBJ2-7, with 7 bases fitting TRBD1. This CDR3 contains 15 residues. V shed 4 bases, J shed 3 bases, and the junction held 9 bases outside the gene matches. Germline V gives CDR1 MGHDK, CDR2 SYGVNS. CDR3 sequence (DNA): TGTGCCAGCAGTGTCCGAGGGGGCCTGGACTACGAGCAGTACTTC. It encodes CASSVRGGLDYEQYF.